This TCR beta chain was observed in a study of T cell responses to AZD1222 COVID-19 vaccine. To note about this clone: What it recognizes is unknown.

Study outcomes and limitations: Just a handful of AZD1222 recipients were seropositive at baseline. Females outnumbered males among donors, who were mostly white British; clonal diversity was possibly underestimated.

Looked up from germline, CDR1 is SGHAT and CDR2 is FQNNGV. Trimming removed 0 bases from V and 6 bases from J, with 6 bases in between. The CDR3 is made up of 13 amino acids. Generated by immunoSEQ multiplex PCR, the TCRdb table keeps only in-frame clones and is missing some. Of 85,000 to 130,000 clones in the sample, 90% are singletons; the top ten hold about 5.4%. The starting material was peripheral blood, obtained on day 0 of AZD1222 vaccination. The source of this sequence is an adult in good health. The chain uses TRBV11-2 and TRBJ1-5, with unresolved D. DNA for the CDR3: TGTGCCAGCAGCTTAGATGCTCTTCAGCCCCAGCATTTT. The encoded protein is CASSLDALQPQHF.